This passage covers 10 T cell receptor beta chains from one sample sequenced in a study of spatial heterogeneity in lung cancer. TCRdb analysed the 5' RACE reads with MiXCR anew, one entry per CDR3 protein. The sample contains around 100,000 distinct CDR3 sequences, 4% to 4.5% of which appear only once. The sample's time point: sample taken at primary tumor resection. Antigens for these TCRs are unknown. Whole-study findings and limits: Tumoral mutation counts were tracked by counts of expanded intratumoral alpha and beta TCRs.

The source material was lung tumor tissue, sampled at surgery. These receptors were collected from a male donor with early-stage non-small cell lung cancer.

This clonotype was detected a few times. The chain couples TRBV6-1 to TRBJ1-1; TRBD1 matches at 7 bases. This CDR3 spans 15 amino acids. With V trimmed by 4 bases and J by 1 base, 6 bases remained unmatched. Germline-derived CDR1 and CDR2 are MNHNS and SASEGT. DNA of the CDR3: TGTGCCAGCAGTGCAGCCGGGACAGCGAACACTGAAGCTTTCTTT. Its protein is CASSAAGTANTEAFF.

This sequence joins TRBV12-3 or TRBV12-4 and TRBJ2-7, with a weak D call TRBD1 (5 bases). Between the trimmed V and J ends, which lost 5 bases and 5 bases, there was a span of 10 bases. This CDR3 has 12 amino acids. The CDR3: CASSPRVHEQYF. The DNA for the CDR3 is TGTGCCAGCAGTCCCAGGGTCCACGAGCAGTACTTC.

CDR3 sequence: CASSAQDTKNIQYF. CDR3 coding DNA: TGTGCCAGCAGTGCCCAGGATACCAAAAACATTCAGTACTTC. The V and J genes are TRBV25-1 and TRBJ2-4; D is undetermined. Germline CDR1 MGHDK, CDR2 SYGVNS. Trimming left V 4 bases short and J 2 bases short, with 9 bases between. This CDR3 region has 14 residues.

This clonotype was observed a few times. The V and J genes are TRBV6-4 and TRBJ1-3; no definite D call. Germline assignment: CDR1 MRHNA and CDR2 SNTAGT. V was shortened by 0 bases and J by 2 bases, with 5 bases between the two germline ends. The CDR3 contains 14 residues. The CDR3 region has the DNA TGTGCCAGCAGTGACTCGACACCTGGAAACACCATATATTTT. Amino acids: CASSDSTPGNTIYF.

In this sample, this clonotype turned up many times. The rearrangement links TRBV5-6 to TRBJ1-2; 10 bases agree with TRBD1. The CDR3 covers 14 residues. The J segment lost 3 bases and the V segment lost 4 bases, leaving 3 bases of the junction unmatched. Germline V CDR1 and CDR2: SGHDT, YYEEEE. This chain's CDR3 is CASSMGQGYYGYTF. The CDR3 DNA follows: TGTGCCAGCAGCATGGGACAGGGGTACTATGGCTACACCTTC.

This clonotype was observed many times. This rearrangement joins TRBV5-6 to TRBJ2-4, with TRBD2 identical over 7 bases. Trimming removed 0 bases from V and 4 bases from J; junction bases left unmatched: 7. CDR3 length: 16 residues. CDR1 is SGHDT, CDR2 YYEEEE, per germline. CDR3 region: CASSLAWLAEKNIQYF. The CDR3 DNA is TGTGCCAGCAGCTTGGCTTGGCTAGCGGAGAAAAACATTCAGTACTTC.

A single count supports this clonotype. This CDR3 is CASSLVSVTDTQYF. CDR3 DNA: TGTGCCAGCAGCTTAGTCAGTGTCACAGATACGCAGTATTTT. The rearrangement links TRBV11-2 to TRBJ2-3; no clear D. Germline V lookup: CDR1 SGHAT, CDR2 FQNNGV. Deletions cut 1 base from V and 2 bases from J, with 7 bases between. The CDR3 loop spans 14 amino acids.

This clonotype was recorded at least ten times. The V call is TRBV20-1, the J call TRBJ2-5, with 8 bases fitting TRBD2. Trimming cost V 1 base and J 2 bases; bases outside gene matches: 0. This CDR3 region has 13 residues. Germline CDR1 and CDR2: DFQATT and SNEGSKA (reference sequence). The DNA for the CDR3 is TGCAGTGCTAGAGTAGCGGGGCAAGAGACCCAGTACTTC. Its protein is CSARVAGQETQYF.

There are many counts of this clonotype. V is TRBV5-1 and J is TRBJ2-3, with TRBD2 matching 9 bases. Germline-derived CDR1 and CDR2 are SGHRS and YFSETQ. The CDR3 sequence is 16 residues long. Trimming took 0 bases from V and 2 from J; bases not matched to a gene: 4. Here the CDR3 reads CASSLGLAGNTDTQYF. The CDR3 coding sequence is TGCGCCAGCAGCTTGGGGCTAGCGGGAAACACAGATACGCAGTATTTT. Looking up the rest from reference TRBV5-1 and TRBJ2-3 gives the full variable domain: KAGVTQTPRYLIKTRGQQVTLSCSPISGHRSVSWYQQTPGQGLQFLFEYFSETQRNKGNFPGRFSGRQFSNSRSEMNVSTLELGDSALYLCASSLGLAGNTDTQYFGPGTRLTVL.

As concerns this clonotype: A clone one base away is much larger, so this may be a read error. V usage is TRBV28 and J usage is TRBJ2-1, with TRBD2 identical over 8 bases. V lost 1 base to trimming and J lost 9 bases; unmatched junction nucleotides: 5. Looked up from germline, CDR1 is MDHEN and CDR2 is SYDVKM. This CDR3 is 14 amino acids long. CDR3 DNA: TGTGCCAGCAGTTTATCCCCGGGAGGGAGTGAGCAGTTCTTC. Its translation is CASSLSPGGSEQFF.